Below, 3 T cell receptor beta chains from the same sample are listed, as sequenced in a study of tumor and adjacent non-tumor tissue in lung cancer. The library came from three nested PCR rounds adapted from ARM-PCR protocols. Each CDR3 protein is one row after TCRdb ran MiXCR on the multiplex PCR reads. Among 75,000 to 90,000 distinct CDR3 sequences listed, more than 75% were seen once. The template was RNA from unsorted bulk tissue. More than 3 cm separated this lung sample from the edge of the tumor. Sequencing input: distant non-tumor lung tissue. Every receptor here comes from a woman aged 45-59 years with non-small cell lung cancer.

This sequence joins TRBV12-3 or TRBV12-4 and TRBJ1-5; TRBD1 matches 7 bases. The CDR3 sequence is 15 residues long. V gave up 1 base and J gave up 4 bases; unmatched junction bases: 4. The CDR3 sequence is CASSLDRGLNQPQHF. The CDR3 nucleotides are TGTGCCAGCAGTTTAGACAGGGGACTTAATCAGCCCCAGCATTTT.

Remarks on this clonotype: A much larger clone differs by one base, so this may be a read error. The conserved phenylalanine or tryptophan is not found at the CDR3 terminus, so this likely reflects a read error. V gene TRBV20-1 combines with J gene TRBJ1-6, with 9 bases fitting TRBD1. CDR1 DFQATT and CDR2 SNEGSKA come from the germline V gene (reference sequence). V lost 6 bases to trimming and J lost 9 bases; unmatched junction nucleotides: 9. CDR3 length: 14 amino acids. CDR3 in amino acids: CSAGRDRVGSPLHY. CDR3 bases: TGCAGTGCCGGGAGGGACAGGGTGGGTTCACCCCTCCACTAT.

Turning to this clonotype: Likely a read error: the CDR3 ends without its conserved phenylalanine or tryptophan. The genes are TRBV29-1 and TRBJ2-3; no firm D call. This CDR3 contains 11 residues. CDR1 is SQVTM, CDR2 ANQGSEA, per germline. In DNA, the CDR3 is TGCAGCGTTGAAGACACAAATACACAGTATTCT. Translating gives CSVEDTNTQYS.